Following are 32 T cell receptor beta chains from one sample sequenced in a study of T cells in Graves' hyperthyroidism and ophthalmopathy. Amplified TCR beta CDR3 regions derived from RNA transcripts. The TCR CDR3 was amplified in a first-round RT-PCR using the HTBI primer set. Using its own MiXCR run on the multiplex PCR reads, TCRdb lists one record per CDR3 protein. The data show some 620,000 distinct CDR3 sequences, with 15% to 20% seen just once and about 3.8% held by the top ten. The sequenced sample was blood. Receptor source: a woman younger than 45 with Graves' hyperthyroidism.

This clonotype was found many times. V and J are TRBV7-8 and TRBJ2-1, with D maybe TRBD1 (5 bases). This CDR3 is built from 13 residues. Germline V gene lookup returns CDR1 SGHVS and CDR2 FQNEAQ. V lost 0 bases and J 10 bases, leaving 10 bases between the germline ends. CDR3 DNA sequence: TGTGCCAGCAGCTTAGCGCCGTCAGGGGAGCAGTTCTTC. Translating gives CASSLAPSGEQFF.

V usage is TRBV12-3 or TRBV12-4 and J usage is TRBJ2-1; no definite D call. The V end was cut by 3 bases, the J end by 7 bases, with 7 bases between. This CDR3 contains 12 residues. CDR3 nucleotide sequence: TGTGCCAGCAGTTTTATGGGGAATGAGCAGTTCTTC. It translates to CASSFMGNEQFF.

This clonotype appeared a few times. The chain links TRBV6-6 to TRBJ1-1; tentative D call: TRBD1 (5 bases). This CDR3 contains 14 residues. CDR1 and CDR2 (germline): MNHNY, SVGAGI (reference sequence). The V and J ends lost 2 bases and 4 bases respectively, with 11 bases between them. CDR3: CASSYVSGGTEAFF. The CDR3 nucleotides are TGTGCCAGCAGTTACGTTTCCGGGGGCACTGAAGCTTTCTTT.

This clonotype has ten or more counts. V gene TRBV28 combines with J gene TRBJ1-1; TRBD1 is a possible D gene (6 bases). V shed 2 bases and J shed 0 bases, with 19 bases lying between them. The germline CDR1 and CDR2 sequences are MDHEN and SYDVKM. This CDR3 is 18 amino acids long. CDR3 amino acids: CASSLTPVKGGMNTEAFF. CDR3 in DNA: TGTGCCAGCAGTTTAACCCCCGTAAAGGGGGGTATGAACACTGAAGCTTTCTTT.

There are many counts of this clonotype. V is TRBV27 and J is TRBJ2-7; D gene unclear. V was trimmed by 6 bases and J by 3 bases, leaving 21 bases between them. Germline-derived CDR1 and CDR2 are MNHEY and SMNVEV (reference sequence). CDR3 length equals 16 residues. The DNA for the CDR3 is TGTGCCAGCAGACCAAGGGCTACCGTTCCTTACTACGAGCAGTACTTC. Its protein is CASRPRATVPYYEQYF.

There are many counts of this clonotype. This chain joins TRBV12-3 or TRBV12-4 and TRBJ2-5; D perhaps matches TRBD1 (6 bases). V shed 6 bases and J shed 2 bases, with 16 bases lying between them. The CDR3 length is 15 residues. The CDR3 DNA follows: TGTGCCAGCAGCCCCCGAACAGGGCAACAAGAGACCCAGTACTTC. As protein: CASSPRTGQQETQYF.

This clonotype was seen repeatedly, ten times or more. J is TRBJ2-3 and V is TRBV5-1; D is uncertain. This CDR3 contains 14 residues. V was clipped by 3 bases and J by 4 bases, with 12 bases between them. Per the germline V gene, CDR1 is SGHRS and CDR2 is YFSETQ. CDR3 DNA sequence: TGCGCCAGCAGCTCCGGTGTCGGATCAGATACGCAGTATTTT. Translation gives CASSSGVGSDTQYF.

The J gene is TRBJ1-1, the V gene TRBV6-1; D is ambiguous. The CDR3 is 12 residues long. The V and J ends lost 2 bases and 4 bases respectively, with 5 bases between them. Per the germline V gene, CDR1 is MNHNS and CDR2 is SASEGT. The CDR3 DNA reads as TGTGCCAGCAGTGAACTGAGCACTGAAGCTTTCTTT. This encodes CASSELSTEAFF.

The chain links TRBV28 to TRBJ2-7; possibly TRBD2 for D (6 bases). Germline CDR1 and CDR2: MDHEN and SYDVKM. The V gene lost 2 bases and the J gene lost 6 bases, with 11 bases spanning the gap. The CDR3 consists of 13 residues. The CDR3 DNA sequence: TGTGCCAGCAGTTTACAGGGACTTACCGAGCAGTACTTC. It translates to CASSLQGLTEQYF.

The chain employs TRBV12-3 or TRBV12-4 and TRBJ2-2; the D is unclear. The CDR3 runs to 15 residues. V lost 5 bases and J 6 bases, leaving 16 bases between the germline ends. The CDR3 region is CASSPSRPGPGELFF. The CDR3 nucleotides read TGTGCCAGCAGTCCCAGTCGACCCGGACCCGGGGAGCTGTTTTTT.

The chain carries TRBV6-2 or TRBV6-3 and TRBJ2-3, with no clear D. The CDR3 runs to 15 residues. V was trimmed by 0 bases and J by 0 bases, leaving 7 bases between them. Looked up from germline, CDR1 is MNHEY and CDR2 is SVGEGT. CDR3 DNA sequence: TGTGCCAGCAGTTACTCGGACCTGAGCACAGATACGCAGTATTTT. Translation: CASSYSDLSTDTQYF.

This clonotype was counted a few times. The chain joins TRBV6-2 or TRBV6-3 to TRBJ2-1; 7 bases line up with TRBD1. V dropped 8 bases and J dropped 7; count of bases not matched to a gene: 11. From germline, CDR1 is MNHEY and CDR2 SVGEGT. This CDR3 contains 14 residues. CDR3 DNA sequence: TGTGCCAGCTGGAGCGGAGAGGGGGCGAATGAGCAGTTCTTC. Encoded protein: CASWSGEGANEQFF.

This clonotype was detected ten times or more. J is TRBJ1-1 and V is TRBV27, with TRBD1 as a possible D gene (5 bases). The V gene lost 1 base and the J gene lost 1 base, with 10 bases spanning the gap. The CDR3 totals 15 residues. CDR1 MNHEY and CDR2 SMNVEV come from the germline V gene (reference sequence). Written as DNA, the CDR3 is TGTGCCAGCAGTTTATTCGGGCAGGGGAACACTGAAGCTTTCTTT. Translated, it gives CASSLFGQGNTEAFF.

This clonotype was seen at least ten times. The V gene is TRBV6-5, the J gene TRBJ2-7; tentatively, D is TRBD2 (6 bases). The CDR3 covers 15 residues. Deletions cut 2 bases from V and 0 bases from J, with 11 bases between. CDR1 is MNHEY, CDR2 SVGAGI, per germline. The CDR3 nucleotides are TGTGCCAGCAGTTACGGAGGGCCCCGCTCCTACGAGCAGTACTTC. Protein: CASSYGGPRSYEQYF.

The CDR3 nucleotides are TGTGCCAGCAGTAAATTTCGGGAGTCCCTCAATGAGCAGTTCTTC. This translates into CASSKFRESLNEQFF. The chain is built from TRBV28 and TRBJ2-1; D might be TRBD2 (6 bases). This CDR3 is built from 15 residues. Per the germline V gene, CDR1 is MDHEN and CDR2 is SYDVKM. Trimming cost V 5 bases and J 6 bases, with 17 bases left between them.

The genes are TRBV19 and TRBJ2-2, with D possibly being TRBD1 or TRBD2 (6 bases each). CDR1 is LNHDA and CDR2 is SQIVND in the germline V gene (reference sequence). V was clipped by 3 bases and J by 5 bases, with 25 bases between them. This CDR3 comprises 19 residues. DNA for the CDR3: TGTGCCAGTAGTATCATCTCGATCTTGGGGGGCGGAATGACCGGGGAGCTGTTTTTT. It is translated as CASSIISILGGGMTGELFF. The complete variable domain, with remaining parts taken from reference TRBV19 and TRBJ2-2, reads DGGITQSPKYLFRKEGQNVTLSCEQNLNHDAMYWYRQDPGQGLRLIYYSQIVNDFQKGDIAEGYSVSREKKESFPLTVTSAQKNPTAFYLCASSIISILGGGMTGELFFGEGSRLTVL.

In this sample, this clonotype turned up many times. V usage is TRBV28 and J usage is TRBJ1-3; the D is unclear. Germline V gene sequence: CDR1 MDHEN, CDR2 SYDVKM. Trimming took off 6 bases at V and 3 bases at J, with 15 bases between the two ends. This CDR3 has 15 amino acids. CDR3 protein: CASSPGLSGGNTIYF. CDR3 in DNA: TGTGCCAGCAGCCCGGGTTTGTCGGGTGGAAACACCATATATTTT.

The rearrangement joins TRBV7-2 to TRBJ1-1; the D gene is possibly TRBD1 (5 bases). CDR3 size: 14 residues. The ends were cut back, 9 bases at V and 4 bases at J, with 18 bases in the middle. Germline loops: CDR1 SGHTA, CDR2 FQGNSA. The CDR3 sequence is CASKTPLDTTEAFF. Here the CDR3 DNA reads TGTGCCAGTAAGACCCCCTTGGACACCACTGAAGCTTTCTTT. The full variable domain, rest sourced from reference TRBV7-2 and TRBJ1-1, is GAGVSQSPSNKVTEKGKDVELRCDPISGHTALYWYRQSLGQGLEFLIYFQGNSAPDKSGLPSDRFSAERTGGSVSTLTIQRTQQEDSAVYLCASKTPLDTTEAFFGQGTRLTVV.

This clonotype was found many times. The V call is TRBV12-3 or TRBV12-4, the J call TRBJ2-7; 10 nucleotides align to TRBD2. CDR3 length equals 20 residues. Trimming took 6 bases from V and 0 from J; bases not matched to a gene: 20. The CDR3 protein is CASSPLWGAGGVLNSYEQYF. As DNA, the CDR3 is TGTGCCAGCAGCCCCCTTTGGGGAGCGGGAGGGGTCCTAAACTCCTACGAGCAGTACTTC.

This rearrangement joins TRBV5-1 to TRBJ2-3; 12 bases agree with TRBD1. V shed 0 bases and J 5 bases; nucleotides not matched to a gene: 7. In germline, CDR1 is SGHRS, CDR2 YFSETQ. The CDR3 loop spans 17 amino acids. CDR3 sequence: CASSLGTGTGGEDTQYF. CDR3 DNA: TGCGCCAGCAGCTTGGGTACCGGGACAGGGGGCGAAGATACGCAGTATTTT.

DNA of the CDR3: TGCAGTGCTAGATTAGGCGGTGAAGCTTTCTTT. Translating gives CSARLGGEAFF. The chain links TRBV20-1 to TRBJ1-1; no reliable D call. Germline loops: CDR1 DFQATT, CDR2 SNEGSKA (reference sequence). Trimming removed 2 bases from V and 7 bases from J, with 8 bases in between. The CDR3 loop spans 11 amino acids.

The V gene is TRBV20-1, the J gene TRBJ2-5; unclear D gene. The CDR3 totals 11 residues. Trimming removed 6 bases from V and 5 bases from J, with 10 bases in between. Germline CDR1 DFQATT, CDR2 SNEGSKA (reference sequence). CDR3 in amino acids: CSAPTWETQYF. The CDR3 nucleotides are TGCAGTGCCCCTACATGGGAGACCCAGTACTTC.

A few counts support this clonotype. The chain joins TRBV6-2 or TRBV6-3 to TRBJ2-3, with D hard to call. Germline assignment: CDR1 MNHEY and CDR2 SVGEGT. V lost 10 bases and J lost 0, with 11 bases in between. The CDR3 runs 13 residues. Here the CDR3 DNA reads TGTGCCATAGGACCCCCAAGCACAGATACGCAGTATTTT. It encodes CAIGPPSTDTQYF.

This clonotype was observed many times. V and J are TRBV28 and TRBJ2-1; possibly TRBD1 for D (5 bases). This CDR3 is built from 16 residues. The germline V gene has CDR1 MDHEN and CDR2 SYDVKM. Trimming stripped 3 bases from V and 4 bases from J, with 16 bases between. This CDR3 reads CASSFGDSGQYNEQFF. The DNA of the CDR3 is TGTGCCAGCAGTTTCGGAGACTCAGGACAATACAATGAGCAGTTCTTC.

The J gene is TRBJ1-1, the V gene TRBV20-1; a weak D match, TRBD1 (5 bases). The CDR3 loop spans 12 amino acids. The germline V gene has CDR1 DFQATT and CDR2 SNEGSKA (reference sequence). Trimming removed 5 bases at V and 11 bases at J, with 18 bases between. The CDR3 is CSAYQGYGAAFF. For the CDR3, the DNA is TGCAGTGCTTACCAAGGTTACGGGGCCGCTTTCTTT.

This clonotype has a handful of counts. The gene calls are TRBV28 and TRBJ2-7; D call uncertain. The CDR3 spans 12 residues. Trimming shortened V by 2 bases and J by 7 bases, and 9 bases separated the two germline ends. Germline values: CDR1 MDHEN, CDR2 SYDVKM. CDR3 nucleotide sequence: TGTGCCAGCAGTTTAAGTTCAAAGGAGCAGTACTTC. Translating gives CASSLSSKEQYF.

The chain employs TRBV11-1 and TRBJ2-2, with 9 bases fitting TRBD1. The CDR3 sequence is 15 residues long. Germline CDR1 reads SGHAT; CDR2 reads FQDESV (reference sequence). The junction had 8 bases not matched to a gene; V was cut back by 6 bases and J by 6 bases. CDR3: CASRKTGGAAGELFF. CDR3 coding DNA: TGTGCCAGCAGGAAAACAGGGGGCGCAGCCGGGGAGCTGTTTTTT. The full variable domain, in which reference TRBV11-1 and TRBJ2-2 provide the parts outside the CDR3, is EAEVAQSPRYKITEKSQAVAFWCDPISGHATLYWYRQILGQGPELLVQFQDESVVDDSQLPKDRFSAERLKGVDSTLKIQPAELGDSAMYLCASRKTGGAAGELFFGEGSRLTVL.

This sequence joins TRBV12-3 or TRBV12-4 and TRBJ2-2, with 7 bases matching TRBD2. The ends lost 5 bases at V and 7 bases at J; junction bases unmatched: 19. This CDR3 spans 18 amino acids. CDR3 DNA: TGTGCCAGCAGTACTCCACCGCCGAGGGAGGGCCGCGACGGGGAGCTGTTTTTT. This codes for CASSTPPPREGRDGELFF.

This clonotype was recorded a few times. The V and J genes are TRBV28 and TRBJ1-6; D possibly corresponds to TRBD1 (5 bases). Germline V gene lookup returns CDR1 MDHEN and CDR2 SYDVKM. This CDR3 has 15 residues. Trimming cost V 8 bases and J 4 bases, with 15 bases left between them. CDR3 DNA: TGTGCCAGCCTTACTGGGGGGAATTATAATTCACCCCTCCACTTT. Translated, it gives CASLTGGNYNSPLHF. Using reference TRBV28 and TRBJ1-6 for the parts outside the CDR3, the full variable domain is DVKVTQSSRYLVKRTGEKVFLECVQDMDHENMFWYRQDPGLGLRLIYFSYDVKMKEKGDIPEGYSVSREKKERFSLILESASTNQTSMYLCASLTGGNYNSPLHFGNGTRLTVT.

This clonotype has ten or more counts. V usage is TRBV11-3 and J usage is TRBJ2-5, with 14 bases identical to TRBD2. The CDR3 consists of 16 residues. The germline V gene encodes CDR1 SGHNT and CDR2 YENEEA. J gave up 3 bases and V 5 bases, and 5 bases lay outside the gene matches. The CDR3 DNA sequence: TGTGCCAGCAGCCGAACGGGACTAGCGGGAGAAGAGACCCAGTACTTC. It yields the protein CASSRTGLAGEETQYF.

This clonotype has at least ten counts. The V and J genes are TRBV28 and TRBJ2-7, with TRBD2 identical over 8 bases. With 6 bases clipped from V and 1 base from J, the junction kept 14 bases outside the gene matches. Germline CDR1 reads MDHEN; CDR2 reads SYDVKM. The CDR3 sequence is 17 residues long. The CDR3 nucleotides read TGTGCCAGCAGCCCGGGGGGGGGCGTGGGCCGATCCTACGAGCAGTACTTC. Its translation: CASSPGGGVGRSYEQYF.

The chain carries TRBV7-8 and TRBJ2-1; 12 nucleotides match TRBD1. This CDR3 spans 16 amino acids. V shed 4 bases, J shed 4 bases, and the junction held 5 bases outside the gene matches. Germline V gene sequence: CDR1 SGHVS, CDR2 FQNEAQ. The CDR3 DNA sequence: TGTGCCAGCAGCTCACTGGGACAGGGGGCTTACAATGAGCAGTTCTTC. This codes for CASSSLGQGAYNEQFF.